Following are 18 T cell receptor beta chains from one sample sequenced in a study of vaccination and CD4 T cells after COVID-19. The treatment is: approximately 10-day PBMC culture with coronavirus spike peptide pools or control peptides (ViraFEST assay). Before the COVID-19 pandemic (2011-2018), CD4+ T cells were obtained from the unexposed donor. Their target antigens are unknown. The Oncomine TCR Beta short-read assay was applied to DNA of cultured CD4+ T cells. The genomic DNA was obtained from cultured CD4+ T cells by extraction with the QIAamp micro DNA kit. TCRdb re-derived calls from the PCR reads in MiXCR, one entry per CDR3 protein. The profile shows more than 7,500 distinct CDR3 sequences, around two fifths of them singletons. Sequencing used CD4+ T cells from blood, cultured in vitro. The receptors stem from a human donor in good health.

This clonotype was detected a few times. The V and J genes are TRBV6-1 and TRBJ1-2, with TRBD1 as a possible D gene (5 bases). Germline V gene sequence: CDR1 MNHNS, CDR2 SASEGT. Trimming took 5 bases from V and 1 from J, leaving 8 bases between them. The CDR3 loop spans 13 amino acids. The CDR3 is CASSRQSNYGYTF. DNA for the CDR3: TGTGCCAGCAGTCGACAGAGTAACTATGGCTACACCTTC.

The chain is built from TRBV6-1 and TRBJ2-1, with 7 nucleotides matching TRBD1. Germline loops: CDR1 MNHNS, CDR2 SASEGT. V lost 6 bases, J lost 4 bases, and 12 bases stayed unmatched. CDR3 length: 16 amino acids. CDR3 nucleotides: TGTGCCAGCAGAGAATCCGGGACAGCTACATACAATGAGCAGTTCTTC. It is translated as CASRESGTATYNEQFF.

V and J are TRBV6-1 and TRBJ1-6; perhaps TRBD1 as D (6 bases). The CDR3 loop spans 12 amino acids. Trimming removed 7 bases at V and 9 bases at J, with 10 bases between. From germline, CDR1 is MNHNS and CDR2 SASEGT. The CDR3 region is CASNTQGSPLHF. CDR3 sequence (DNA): TGTGCCAGCAATACACAGGGTTCACCCCTCCACTTT.

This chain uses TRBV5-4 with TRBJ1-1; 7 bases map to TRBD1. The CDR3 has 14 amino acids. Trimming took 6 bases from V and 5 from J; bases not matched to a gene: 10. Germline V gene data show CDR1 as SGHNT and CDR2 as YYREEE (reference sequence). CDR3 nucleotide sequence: TGTGCCAGCACGCTGACAGGGCGAGGGACTGAAGCTTTCTTT. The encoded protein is CASTLTGRGTEAFF.

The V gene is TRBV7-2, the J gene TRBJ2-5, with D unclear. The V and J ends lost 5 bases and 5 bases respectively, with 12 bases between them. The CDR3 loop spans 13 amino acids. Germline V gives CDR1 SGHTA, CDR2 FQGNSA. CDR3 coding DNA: TGTGCCAGCAGCCTGAGTCTCGGGGAGACCCAGTACTTC. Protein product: CASSLSLGETQYF.

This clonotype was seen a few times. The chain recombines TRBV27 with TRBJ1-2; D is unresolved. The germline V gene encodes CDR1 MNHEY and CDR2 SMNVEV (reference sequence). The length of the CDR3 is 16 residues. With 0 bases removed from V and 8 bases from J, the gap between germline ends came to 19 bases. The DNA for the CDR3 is TGTGCCAGCAGTTTATCGAGGCAGCCCTCGGGAGAGGGCTACACCTTC. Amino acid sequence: CASSLSRQPSGEGYTF.

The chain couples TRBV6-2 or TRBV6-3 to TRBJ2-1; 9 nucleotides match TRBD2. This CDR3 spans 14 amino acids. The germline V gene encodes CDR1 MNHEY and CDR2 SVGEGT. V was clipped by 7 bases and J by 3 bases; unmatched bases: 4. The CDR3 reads CASTLTSGYNEQFF. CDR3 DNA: TGTGCCAGCACCCTGACTAGCGGCTACAATGAGCAGTTCTTC.

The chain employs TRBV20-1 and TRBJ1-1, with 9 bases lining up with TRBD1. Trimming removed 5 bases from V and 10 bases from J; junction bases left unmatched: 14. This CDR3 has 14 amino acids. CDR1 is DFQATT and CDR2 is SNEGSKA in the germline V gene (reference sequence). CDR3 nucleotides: TGCAGTGCTGAATCCGGGACAGGGATCAGAGGAGCTTTCTTT. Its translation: CSAESGTGIRGAFF.

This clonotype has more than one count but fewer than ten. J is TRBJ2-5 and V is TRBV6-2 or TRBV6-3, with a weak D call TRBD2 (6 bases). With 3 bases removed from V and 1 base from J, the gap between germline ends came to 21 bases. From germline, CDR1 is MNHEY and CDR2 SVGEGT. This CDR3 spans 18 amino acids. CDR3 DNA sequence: TGTGCCAGCAGTTATACCTTGCCGCCGGGAGACGGCCAAGAGACCCAGTACTTC. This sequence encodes CASSYTLPPGDGQETQYF.

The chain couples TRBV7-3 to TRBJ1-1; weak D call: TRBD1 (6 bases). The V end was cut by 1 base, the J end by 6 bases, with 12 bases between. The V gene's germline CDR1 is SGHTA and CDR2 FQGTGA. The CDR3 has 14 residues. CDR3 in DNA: TGTGCCAGCAGCTTAAAGGGGGATGCGGCTGAAGCTTTCTTT. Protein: CASSLKGDAAEAFF. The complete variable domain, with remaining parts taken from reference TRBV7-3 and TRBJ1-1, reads GAGVSQTPSNKVTEKGKYVELRCDPISGHTALYWYRQSLGQGPEFLIYFQGTGAADDSGLPNDRFFAVRPEGSVSTLKIQRTERGDSAVYLCASSLKGDAAEAFFGQGTRLTVV.

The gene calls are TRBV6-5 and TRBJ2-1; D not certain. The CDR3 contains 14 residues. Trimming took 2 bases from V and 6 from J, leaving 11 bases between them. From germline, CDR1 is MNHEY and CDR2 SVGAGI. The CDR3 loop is CASSYRLDVNEQFF. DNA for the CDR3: TGTGCCAGCAGTTACCGGCTAGACGTCAATGAGCAGTTCTTC.

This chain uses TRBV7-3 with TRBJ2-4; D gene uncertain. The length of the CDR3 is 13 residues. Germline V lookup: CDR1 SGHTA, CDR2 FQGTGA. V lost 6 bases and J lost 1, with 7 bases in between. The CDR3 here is CASSLGAKNIQYF. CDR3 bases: TGTGCCAGCAGTTTAGGGGCCAAAAACATTCAGTACTTC.

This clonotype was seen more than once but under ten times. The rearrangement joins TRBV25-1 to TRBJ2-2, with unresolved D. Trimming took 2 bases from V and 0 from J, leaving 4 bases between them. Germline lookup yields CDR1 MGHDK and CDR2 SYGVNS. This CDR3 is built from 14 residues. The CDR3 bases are TGTGCCAGCAGTGAAAATGCGAACACCGGGGAGCTGTTTTTT. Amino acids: CASSENANTGELFF. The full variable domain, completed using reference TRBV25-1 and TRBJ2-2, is EADIYQTPRYLVIGTGKKITLECSQTMGHDKMYWYQQDPGMELHLIHYSYGVNSTEKGDLSSESTVSRIRTEHFPLTLESARPSHTSQYLCASSENANTGELFFGEGSRLTVL.

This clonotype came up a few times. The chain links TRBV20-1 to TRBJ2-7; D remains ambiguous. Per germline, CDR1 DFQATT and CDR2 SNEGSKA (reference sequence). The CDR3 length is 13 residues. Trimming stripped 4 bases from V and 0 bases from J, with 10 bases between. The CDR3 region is CSAIQDVSYEQYF. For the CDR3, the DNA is TGCAGTGCTATTCAGGACGTCTCCTACGAGCAGTACTTC.

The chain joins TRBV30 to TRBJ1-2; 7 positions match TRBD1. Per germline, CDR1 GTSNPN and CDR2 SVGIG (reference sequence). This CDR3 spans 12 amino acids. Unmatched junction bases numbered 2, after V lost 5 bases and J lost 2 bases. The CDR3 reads CAWSRGNYGYTF. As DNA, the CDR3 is TGTGCCTGGTCCAGGGGGAACTATGGCTACACCTTC.

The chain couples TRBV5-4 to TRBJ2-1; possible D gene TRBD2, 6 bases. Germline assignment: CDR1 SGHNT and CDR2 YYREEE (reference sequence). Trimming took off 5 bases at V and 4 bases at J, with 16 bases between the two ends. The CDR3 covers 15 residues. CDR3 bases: TGTGCCAGCAGTTACACGGGAGCCAGGTACAATGAGCAGTTCTTC. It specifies CASSYTGARYNEQFF. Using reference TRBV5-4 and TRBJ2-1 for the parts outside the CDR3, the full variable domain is ETGVTQSPTHLIKTRGQQVTLRCSSQSGHNTVSWYQQALGQGPQFIFQYYREEENGRGNFPPRFSGLQFPNYSSELNVNALELDDSALYLCASSYTGARYNEQFFGPGTRLTVL.

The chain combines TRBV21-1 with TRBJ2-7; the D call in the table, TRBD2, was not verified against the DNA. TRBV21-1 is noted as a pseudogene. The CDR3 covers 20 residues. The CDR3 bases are TGTGCCAGCACCGAAATACCCCTTGGGTGGTTAGCGGGATTGGGGTACGAGCAGTACTTC. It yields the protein CASTEIPLGWLAGLGYEQYF.

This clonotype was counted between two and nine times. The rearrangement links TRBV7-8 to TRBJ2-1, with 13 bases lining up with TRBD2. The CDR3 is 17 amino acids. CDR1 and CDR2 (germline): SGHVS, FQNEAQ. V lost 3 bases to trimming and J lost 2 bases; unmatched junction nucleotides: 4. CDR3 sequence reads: CASSFRTSGSTYNEQFF. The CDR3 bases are TGTGCCAGCAGCTTCCGGACTAGCGGGAGCACCTACAATGAGCAGTTCTTC.